This entry features one TCR beta chain sequence. Its antigen is still unknown. The assay was immunoSEQ multiplex PCR, and TCRdb's table has in-frame clones only and misses some. Of about 150,000 clones in the sample, roughly 86% were seen once. CDR1 and CDR2 (germline): SEHNR, FQNEAQ (reference sequence). Trimming shortened V by 8 bases and J by 2 bases, and 21 bases separated the two germline ends. This CDR3 region has 16 residues. The study drew the donors from its approximately 110-subject validation cohort, separate from the 666-subject first cohort. The data belong to a study of cytomegalovirus exposure and HLA in healthy donors. General observations from the study: Most TCRs appeared rarely, but some public TCRs recurred in many donors.

The source material was PBMCs. V gene TRBV7-9 combines with J gene TRBJ1-1, with D possibly TRBD1 on 5 matching bases. This receptor was obtained from a human donor in good health. The CDR3 here is CASPPMGGTVNTEAFF. The CDR3 nucleotides read TGTGCCAGCCCACCTATGGGGGGGACGGTCAACACTGAAGCTTTCTTT. The full variable domain, completed using reference TRBV7-9 and TRBJ1-1, is DTGVSQNPRHKITKRGQNVTFRCDPISEHNRLYWYRQTLGQGPEFLTYFQNEAQLEKSRLLSDRFSAERPKGSFSTLEIQRTEQGDSAMYLCASPPMGGTVNTEAFFGQGTRLTVV.